This T cell receptor beta chain came from a study of blood T cell repertoires in COVID-19. Study details: The United States, Italy and Spain were the sources of the acute and convalescent COVID-19 samples.

This clone was picked up a small number of times. Germline V CDR1 and CDR2: MNHEY, SVGAGI. This CDR3 spans 14 amino acids. Losses at the gene ends were 10 bases for V and 4 bases for J; bases not matched to a gene: 8. Method: immunoSEQ multiplex PCR; TCRdb's copy keeps in-frame clones and lacks some. The sample has hundreds of thousands of clones, about 88% seen once. The clonotype was recovered from a middle-aged woman who had recovered from COVID-19. The chain joins TRBV6-5 to TRBJ2-1, with 9 bases fitting TRBD2. Sequencing input: peripheral blood. This chain's CDR3 is CATLRGGQYNEQFF. CDR3 coding DNA: TGTGCCACCTTGCGGGGGGGCCAATACAATGAGCAGTTCTTC.